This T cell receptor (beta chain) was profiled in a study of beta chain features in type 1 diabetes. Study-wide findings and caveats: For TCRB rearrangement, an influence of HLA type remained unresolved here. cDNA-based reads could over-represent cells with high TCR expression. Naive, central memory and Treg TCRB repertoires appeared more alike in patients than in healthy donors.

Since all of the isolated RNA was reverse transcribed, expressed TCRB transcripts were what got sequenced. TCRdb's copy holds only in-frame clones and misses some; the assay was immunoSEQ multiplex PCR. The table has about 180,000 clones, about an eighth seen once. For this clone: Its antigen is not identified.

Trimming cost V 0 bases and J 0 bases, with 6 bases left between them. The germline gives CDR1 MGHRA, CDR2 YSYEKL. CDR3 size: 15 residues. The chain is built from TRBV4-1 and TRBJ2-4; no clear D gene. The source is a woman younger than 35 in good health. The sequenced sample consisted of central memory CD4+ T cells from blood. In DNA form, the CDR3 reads TGCGCCAGCAGCCAAGAACGCGTAGCCAAAAACATTCAGTACTTC. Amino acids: CASSQERVAKNIQYF.